The 16 T cell receptor beta chains reported below all come from one sample, sequenced in a study of vaccination effects on CD4 cells after COVID-19. Here immunoSEQ multiplex PCR was the method, and the copy in TCRdb shows in-frame clones only, minus some. The data contain tens of thousands of clones, about 76% of them singletons. The antigens of these receptors remain unknown. Scientists isolated CD4+ T cells after an approximately 10-day culture period ended. The sample consisted of CD4+ T cells from PBMCs cultured without peptide, taken before COVID-19 vaccination. All receptors come from a human donor who had a prior SARS-CoV-2 infection.

This clone was counted only a few times. The V gene is TRBV24-1, the J gene TRBJ2-7; D might be TRBD1 or TRBD2, each matching 6 bases. V was clipped by 10 bases and J by 4 bases, with 19 bases between them. The CDR3 loop spans 14 amino acids. Per the germline V gene, CDR1 is KGHDR and CDR2 is SFDVKD. The CDR3 here is CATWSPGARYEQYF. The CDR3 nucleotides are TGTGCCACATGGTCCCCGGGGGCGAGATACGAGCAGTACTTC.

This clone was picked up a small number of times. The rearrangement joins TRBV5-4 to TRBJ1-5; no clear D gene. This CDR3 is built from 15 residues. Per the germline V gene, CDR1 is SGHNT and CDR2 is YYREEE (reference sequence). V lost 3 bases to trimming and J lost 4 bases, with 14 bases between them. This CDR3 reads CASSSLYSGNQPQHF. DNA for the CDR3: TGTGCCAGCAGCTCCCTATACAGCGGGAATCAGCCCCAGCATTTT.

This chain connects TRBV11-3 to TRBJ2-3; 7 bases line up with TRBD1. CDR3 length equals 15 residues. Trimming at V came to 8 bases and at J to 1 base, leaving 9 bases not matched to a gene. Germline CDR1 SGHNT, CDR2 YENEEA. CDR3 bases: TGTGCCAGCCGGCAAGACAGGGTCGGCACAGATACGCAGTATTTT. Its protein product is CASRQDRVGTDTQYF.

The count of this clone is one. This sequence joins TRBV2 and TRBJ2-7; TRBD2 matches at 8 bases. Germline CDR1 and CDR2: SNHLY and FYNNEI. V lost 2 bases to trimming and J lost 6 bases; unmatched junction nucleotides: 9. This CDR3 contains 15 residues. This CDR3 reads CASSEMGTRITEQYF. The CDR3 nucleotides read TGTGCCAGCAGTGAAATGGGGACTAGGATCACCGAGCAGTACTTC.

V and J are TRBV7-2 and TRBJ1-2; perhaps TRBD1 as D (5 bases). Germline CDR1 is SGHTA and CDR2 is FQGNSA. CDR3 length: 15 amino acids. Between the trimmed V and J ends, which lost 1 base and 5 bases, there was a span of 14 bases. Here the CDR3 reads CASSLERGEGYGYTF. DNA for the CDR3: TGTGCCAGCAGCTTAGAGAGGGGCGAAGGGTATGGCTACACCTTC.

This clone is labeled medium-sized. The genes are TRBV30 and TRBJ1-3; TRBD1 matches 7 bases. Germline V gene data show CDR1 as GTSNPN and CDR2 as SVGIG (reference sequence). J lost 0 bases, V lost 5 bases, and 4 bases had no gene match. The CDR3 is 14 residues long. CDR3 nucleotide sequence: TGTGCCTGGGACCAGGGGGTCTCTGGAAACACCATATATTTT. Encoded protein: CAWDQGVSGNTIYF.

The chain has TRBV10-3 and TRBJ2-5; 13 nucleotides line up with TRBD2. V lost 3 bases, J lost 4 bases, and 5 bases stayed unmatched. The CDR3 extends over 16 amino acids. The germline gives CDR1 ENHRY, CDR2 SYGVKD. This chain's CDR3 is CAISDHTSGRGETQYF. The CDR3 nucleotides read TGTGCCATCAGTGATCATACTAGCGGGAGGGGAGAGACCCAGTACTTC.

The rearrangement joins TRBV20-1 to TRBJ1-1; no clear D gene. V was clipped by 6 bases and J by 0 bases, with 5 bases between them. CDR1 DFQATT and CDR2 SNEGSKA come from the germline V gene (reference sequence). This CDR3 contains 11 residues. The CDR3 DNA reads as TGCAGTGCCCCCTTGAACACTGAAGCTTTCTTT. Protein: CSAPLNTEAFF.

The chain is built from TRBV7-3 and TRBJ2-2; the match to TRBD2 covers 10 bases. CDR3 size: 14 residues. Germline-derived CDR1 and CDR2 are SGHTA and FQGTGA. The V segment lost 5 bases and the J segment 7 bases; nucleotides outside the gene matches: 4. The CDR3 here is CASSKRGGGGELFF. The DNA for the CDR3 is TGTGCCAGCAGCAAGCGGGGGGGCGGCGGGGAGCTGTTTTTT.

The rearrangement joins TRBV7-2 to TRBJ2-3; TRBD2 matches 7 bases. Germline lookup yields CDR1 SGHTA and CDR2 FQGNSA. V shed 5 bases and J 8 bases; nucleotides not matched to a gene: 7. This CDR3 has 13 amino acids. The CDR3 loop reads CASSLERESTQYF. Here the CDR3 DNA reads TGTGCCAGCAGCCTAGAGCGGGAATCTACGCAGTATTTT.

This clone was seen a handful of times. V usage is TRBV6-5 and J usage is TRBJ1-6; 10 nucleotides agree with TRBD1. V lost 10 bases to trimming and J lost 4 bases; unmatched junction nucleotides: 7. Germline lookup yields CDR1 MNHEY and CDR2 SVGAGI. The CDR3 covers 15 residues. In DNA, the CDR3 is TGTGCCACCGACAGGGGGCTATATTATAATTCACCCCTCCACTTT. It specifies CATDRGLYYNSPLHF.

The chain couples TRBV24-1 to TRBJ2-5, with 7 bases that match TRBD2. The CDR3 runs 17 residues. Per the germline V gene, CDR1 is KGHDR and CDR2 is SFDVKD. V trimming: 1 base; J trimming: 4 bases; junction bases outside the gene matches: 11. This CDR3 reads CATSDFPGGRTGETQYF. The CDR3 nucleotides are TGTGCCACCAGTGATTTCCCCGGGGGGAGGACGGGAGAGACCCAGTACTTC.

This chain links TRBV2 with TRBJ2-7, with TRBD2 matching 7 bases. This CDR3 contains 13 residues. Trimming removed 7 bases from V and 1 base from J; junction bases left unmatched: 4. Germline CDR1 reads SNHLY; CDR2 reads FYNNEI. The CDR3 is CASTSGDSYEQYF. The CDR3 coding sequence is TGTGCCAGCACCAGCGGGGATTCCTACGAGCAGTACTTC.

Written as DNA, the CDR3 is TGCGCCAGCAGCCCGGGGACTAGCGGGAGCTATGAGCAGTTCTTC. It is translated as CASSPGTSGSYEQFF. The V call is TRBV5-1, the J call TRBJ2-1, with 14 bases lining up with TRBD2. The germline V gene encodes CDR1 SGHRS and CDR2 YFSETQ. The CDR3 loop spans 15 amino acids. With 4 bases clipped from V and 8 bases from J, the junction kept 5 bases outside the gene matches.

CDR3 in DNA: TGTGCCAGCAGCTCCAGGGACAGGCCGCCGTTATGGAACATTCAGTACTTC. Residues: CASSSRDRPPLWNIQYF. V gene TRBV7-8 combines with J gene TRBJ2-4; 8 bases are a match to TRBD1. The ends lost 4 bases at V and 7 bases at J; junction bases unmatched: 15. Germline CDR1 reads SGHVS; CDR2 reads FQNEAQ. The CDR3 extends over 17 amino acids.

The sample holds a few counts of this clone. The V gene is TRBV7-9, the J gene TRBJ1-2; 7 nucleotides line up with TRBD1. There are 17 residues in the CDR3. The germline CDR1 and CDR2 sequences are SEHNR and FQNEAQ (reference sequence). V trimming: 1 base; J trimming: 4 bases; junction bases outside the gene matches: 12. This CDR3 reads CASSLGQGGAFGYGYTF. The CDR3 region has the DNA TGTGCCAGCAGCTTAGGGCAGGGGGGCGCGTTCGGCTATGGCTACACCTTC.